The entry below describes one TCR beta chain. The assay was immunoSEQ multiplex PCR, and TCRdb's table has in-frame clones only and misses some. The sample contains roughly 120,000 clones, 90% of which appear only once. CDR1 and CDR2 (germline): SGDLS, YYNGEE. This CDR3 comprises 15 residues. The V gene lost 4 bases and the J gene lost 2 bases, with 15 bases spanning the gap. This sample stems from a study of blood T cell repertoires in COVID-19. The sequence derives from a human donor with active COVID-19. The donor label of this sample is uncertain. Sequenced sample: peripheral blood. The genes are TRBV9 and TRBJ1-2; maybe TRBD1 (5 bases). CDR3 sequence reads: CASSPRPGGNYGYTF. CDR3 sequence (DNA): TGTGCCAGCAGCCCCCGGCCGGGGGGGAACTATGGCTACACCTTC.